What follows is one TCR beta chain and its context. The antigen is unknown. TCR beta cDNA libraries included unique molecular identifiers. Out of roughly 1 to 11 million T cells, about 460,000 cDNA molecules were generated. TCRdb recomputed calls from the PCR reads with MiXCR, one row per CDR3 protein. The data show about 560,000 distinct CDR3 sequences, about 40% seen once. The sample comes from a study of post-analysis software for immune sequencing data. Overall study: Relapsing-remitting, secondary progressive and progressive-relapsing multiple sclerosis were all included among the disease courses.

Study-wide points: Among multiple sclerosis patients, normalized Chao1 diversity was significantly below that of controls. Co-batched samples clustered tightly together by F measure.

The sequenced material came from blood. This receptor was obtained from a girl aged 10 to 17 with multiple sclerosis.

The CDR3 sequence is CASSFRRTAQLFYEQYF. The CDR3 bases are TGTGCCAGCAGTTTTCGGCGGACCGCCCAATTATTCTACGAGCAGTACTTC. The chain is built from TRBV27 and TRBJ2-7; D remains ambiguous. The germline V gene encodes CDR1 MNHEY and CDR2 SMNVEV (reference sequence). Trimming left V 3 bases short and J 3 bases short, with 21 bases between. The CDR3 runs to 17 residues.